A selection of T cell receptor beta chains follows, all from one sample in a study of graft-versus-host responses after intestinal transplantation. Profiled with immunoSEQ multiplex PCR; TCRdb holds only in-frame clones, not every one. The sample includes 65,000 to 100,000 clones, approximately 90% of them seen just once. No antigen has been assigned to these receptors. The specimen was unstimulated CD8+ T cells sorted from spleen or lymph node cells, collected before transplant. The receptors shown here come from a human donor who was the organ donor for an intestinal transplant. The CDR3 runs from the conserved cysteine through the conserved F or W. The order of the fields is CDR3 protein, CDR3 DNA, D gene, J gene, clone size, V gene. A D gene is named only where the DNA matches it firmly. For some rows the clone size is stated as once, few or many, or as a class when expanded; others skip it.

CDR3: CASTQNPSGGGQYF
DNA: TGTGCCAGCACCCAGAACCCTAGCGGGGGAGGGCAGTACTTC
D: TRBD2
J: TRBJ2-7
size: .
V: TRBV7-2

CDR3: CASSLVYGNTEAFF
DNA: TGTGCCAGCAGCTTAGTTTACGGGAACACTGAAGCTTTCTTT
D: .
J: TRBJ1-1
size: .
V: TRBV11-2

CDR3: CASSQDPGEAFF
DNA: TGCGCCAGCAGCCAAGATCCAGGGGAAGCTTTCTTT
D: .
J: TRBJ1-1
size: few
V: TRBV4-1

CDR3: CASSWGGEQYF
DNA: TGTGCCAGCAGTTGGGGCGGCGAGCAGTACTTC
D: .
J: TRBJ2-7
size: .
V: TRBV27

CDR3: CASSQELTNRLYYTF
DNA: TGTGCCAGCAGCCAAGAATTAACTAACCGATTATACTACACCTTC
D: .
J: TRBJ1-2
size: .
V: TRBV4-2

CDR3: CASGTVNYNEQFF
DNA: TGTGCCAGCGGGACAGTTAACTACAATGAGCAGTTCTTC
D: TRBD1
J: TRBJ2-1
size: .
V: TRBV27

CDR3: CASNRGTPNTEAFF
DNA: TGTGCCAGTAATCGGGGGACCCCGAACACTGAAGCTTTCTTT
D: .
J: TRBJ1-1
size: .
V: TRBV19

CDR3: CASSDGAYGETQYF
DNA: TGTGCCAGCAGTGATGGTGCCTACGGGGAGACCCAGTACTTC
D: .
J: TRBJ2-5
size: .
V: TRBV2

CDR3: CASSLGQSYEQYF
DNA: TGTGCCAGCAGTTTAGGGCAATCCTACGAGCAGTACTTC
D: .
J: TRBJ2-7
size: .
V: TRBV27

CDR3: CASSRDSGAGNTIYF
DNA: TGTGCCAGCAGTCGTGACTCAGGGGCTGGAAACACCATATATTTT
D: .
J: TRBJ1-3
size: few
V: TRBV6-6

CDR3: CASSWAEGEQFF
DNA: TGTGCCAGCAGCTGGGCGGAGGGTGAGCAGTTCTTC
D: .
J: TRBJ2-1
size: .
V: TRBV28

CDR3: CASAKGDSTEAFF
DNA: TGCGCCAGCGCCAAAGGCGACTCCACTGAAGCTTTCTTT
D: .
J: TRBJ1-1
size: .
V: TRBV4-1

CDR3: CASSVGGGVSYEQYF
DNA: TGTGCCAGCAGCGTAGGAGGGGGTGTTTCCTACGAGCAGTACTTC
D: .
J: TRBJ2-7
size: .
V: TRBV9

CDR3: CASGEGTTSTDTQYF
DNA: TGCGCCAGCGGGGAGGGGACCACTAGCACAGATACGCAGTATTTT
D: TRBD2
J: TRBJ2-3
size: .
V: TRBV5-1

CDR3: CASSEPGQRTNEQFF
DNA: TGTGCCAGCAGTGAGCCGGGACAGAGAACCAATGAGCAGTTCTTC
D: TRBD1
J: TRBJ2-1
size: .
V: TRBV27

CDR3: CASGEGSGGGRETQYF
DNA: TGTGCCAGCGGTGAGGGTTCCGGGGGGGGCAGGGAGACCCAGTACTTC
D: TRBD2
J: TRBJ2-5
size: .
V: TRBV5-4

CDR3: CASRKAGGGLNEQFF
DNA: TGTGCCAGCAGGAAAGCGGGGGGGGGCCTAAATGAGCAGTTCTTC
D: TRBD2
J: TRBJ2-1
size: .
V: TRBV27

CDR3: CASSLRMDSNNEQFF
DNA: TGCGCCAGCAGCTTGAGAATGGACAGTAACAATGAGCAGTTCTTC
D: .
J: TRBJ2-1
size: .
V: TRBV4-1

CDR3: CASSIGRVIGYTF
DNA: TGTGCCAGTAGTATCGGCAGGGTCATTGGCTACACCTTC
D: .
J: TRBJ1-2
size: .
V: TRBV19

CDR3: CASSLTYNYGYTF
DNA: TGTGCCAGCAGCTTGACCTATAACTATGGCTACACCTTC
D: .
J: TRBJ1-2
size: once
V: TRBV5-5

CDR3: CAWSTVTGPNTEAFF
DNA: TGTGCCTGGAGTACCGTGACAGGGCCGAACACTGAAGCTTTCTTT
D: TRBD1
J: TRBJ1-1
size: .
V: TRBV30

CDR3: CASSGGPATEAFF
DNA: TGTGCCAGCAGTGGAGGGCCGGCCACTGAAGCTTTCTTT
D: .
J: TRBJ1-1
size: .
V: TRBV2

CDR3: CASSIFSGFGGGGYEQFF
DNA: TGTGCCAGTAGTATTTTTTCCGGTTTTGGCGGGGGTGGTTATGAGCAGTTCTTC
D: TRBD2
J: TRBJ2-1
size: .
V: TRBV19

CDR3: CASSGGLAGEQYF
DNA: TGTGCCAGCAGCGGCGGACTAGCTGGCGAGCAGTACTTC
D: TRBD2
J: TRBJ2-7
size: .
V: TRBV9

CDR3: CASSFSGAYEQYF
DNA: TGTGCCAGCAGCTTTAGCGGGGCCTACGAGCAGTACTTC
D: TRBD2
J: TRBJ2-7
size: .
V: TRBV5-4

CDR3: CASSPIGGEQFF
DNA: TGTGCCAGCAGCCCCATTGGCGGGGAGCAGTTCTTC
D: .
J: TRBJ2-1
size: .
V: TRBV13

CDR3: CASSLRGRDRLPYYEQYF
DNA: TGTGCCAGCAGCTTACGGGGGCGGGACAGACTACCCTACTACGAGCAGTACTTC
D: .
J: TRBJ2-7
size: .
V: TRBV7-2

CDR3: CASSLPTGRHTEAFF
DNA: TGTGCCAGCAGCCTCCCGACAGGGAGGCACACTGAAGCTTTCTTT
D: TRBD1
J: TRBJ1-1
size: .
V: TRBV7-2

CDR3: CASSVVDNDYGYTF
DNA: TGTGCCAGCAGTGTCGTAGACAACGACTATGGCTACACCTTC
D: .
J: TRBJ1-2
size: .
V: TRBV2

CDR3: CASSQVRGYPYEQYF
DNA: TGTGCCAGCAGCCAAGTCAGGGGTTATCCCTACGAGCAGTACTTC
D: .
J: TRBJ2-7
size: few
V: TRBV14

CDR3: CASSSGRVDTQYF
DNA: TGTGCCAGCAGCTCCGGTCGAGTGGATACGCAGTATTTT
D: .
J: TRBJ2-3
size: .
V: TRBV7-9

CDR3: CAISVGWQGGYEQYF
DNA: TGTGCCATCAGTGTAGGGTGGCAGGGAGGTTACGAGCAGTACTTC
D: .
J: TRBJ2-7
size: .
V: TRBV10-3

CDR3: CASSLGLRGGKEKLFF
DNA: TGTGCCAGCAGCTTGGGGTTGAGGGGGGGCAAGGAAAAACTGTTTTTT
D: .
J: TRBJ1-4
size: .
V: TRBV7-9

CDR3: CASSPLGLAETQYF
DNA: TGCGCCAGCAGCCCGCTGGGACTAGCAGAGACCCAGTACTTC
D: TRBD2
J: TRBJ2-5
size: .
V: TRBV4-3

CDR3: CASSQVRGPPLTYEQYF
DNA: TGTGCCAGCAGCCAAGTTCGTGGGCCTCCTCTTACTTACGAGCAGTACTTC
D: .
J: TRBJ2-7
size: .
V: TRBV14